These 21 T cell receptor beta chains were all obtained from the same sample, sequenced in a study of shared clonotypes between healthy human individuals. Sequencing used immunoSEQ multiplex PCR; TCRdb keeps in-frame clones, though not all of them. Seen here are about 2,100,000 clones, approximately 94% observed once, and the top ten hold about 1.8%. CD45RO-negative, CCR7-positively selected cells formed the naive CD8 fraction, excluding terminally differentiated effector memory CD45RA+ cells. Sample: naive CD8+ T cells from PBMCs. The receptors originated from a man younger than 35 in good health. Some clones in this sample may be carry-over from other donors' samples.

This chain joins TRBV6-5 and TRBJ2-5; the match to TRBD2 covers 13 bases. Per the germline V gene, CDR1 is MNHEY and CDR2 is SVGAGI. This CDR3 comprises 15 residues. With 0 bases clipped from V and 6 bases from J, the junction kept 1 base outside the gene matches. CDR3 sequence: CASSYSTSGRQTQYF. DNA for the CDR3: TGTGCCAGCAGTTACTCGACTAGCGGGAGGCAGACCCAGTACTTC.

Concerning this clone: The sample has other DNA sequences that encode this CDR3 too. This chain connects TRBV27 to TRBJ2-3; D unclear. Trimming removed 8 bases at V and 2 bases at J, with 8 bases between. The CDR3 covers 12 residues. Germline CDR1 MNHEY, CDR2 SMNVEV (reference sequence). The CDR3 sequence is CASSSYTDTQYF. Here the CDR3 DNA reads TGTGCCAGCTCCAGCTACACAGATACGCAGTATTTT.

This sequence joins TRBV25-1 and TRBJ1-4; no clear D gene. V lost 11 bases to trimming and J lost 5 bases, with 15 bases between them. This CDR3 contains 13 residues. The germline V gene has CDR1 MGHDK and CDR2 SYGVNS. The CDR3: CAHEDETNEKLFF. Here the CDR3 DNA reads TGTGCCCATGAAGATGAAACCAATGAAAAACTGTTTTTT.

The V and J genes are TRBV18 and TRBJ1-5; tentatively, D is TRBD1 (6 bases). The germline gives CDR1 KGHSH, CDR2 LQKENI. This CDR3 comprises 15 residues. Trimming shortened V by 4 bases and J by 1 base, and 11 bases separated the two germline ends. The CDR3 nucleotides read TGTGCCAGCTCACGAGGGGGAGGGAGCAATCAGCCCCAGCATTTT. It translates to CASSRGGGSNQPQHF.

The chain uses TRBV14 and TRBJ2-7; D is unclear. The CDR3 is 13 amino acids. The germline V gene has CDR1 SGHDN and CDR2 FVKESK. Trimming pared 0 bases from V and 6 bases from J, leaving 9 bases between. As DNA, the CDR3 is TGTGCCAGCAGCCAAGAGTGGTTTCTCGAGCAGTACTTC. Its protein is CASSQEWFLEQYF.

J is TRBJ2-1 and V is TRBV4-3; 13 bases map to TRBD2. This CDR3 is built from 16 residues. The V and J ends lost 3 bases and 2 bases, in that order; junction bases with no gene match: 1. Germline lookup yields CDR1 LGHNA and CDR2 YSLEER. Written as DNA, the CDR3 is TGCGCCAGCAGCCAGGGGACTAGCGGGGCCTACAATGAGCAGTTCTTC. Protein: CASSQGTSGAYNEQFF.

In DNA form, the CDR3 reads TGTGCCAGCTCACCTTACGGACAGGGGGCGCGTGACAATGAGCAGTTCTTC. Amino acid sequence: CASSPYGQGARDNEQFF. The chain carries TRBV18 and TRBJ2-1; 11 bases agree with TRBD1. CDR1 and CDR2 (germline): KGHSH, LQKENI. The CDR3 consists of 17 residues. With V trimmed by 3 bases and J by 5 bases, 9 bases remained unmatched.

In its sample, this clone was seen once. The V and J genes are TRBV14 and TRBJ1-2; D unclear. Trimming stripped 2 bases from V and 8 bases from J, with 15 bases between. Germline CDR1 SGHDN, CDR2 FVKESK. The CDR3 extends over 14 amino acids. The CDR3: CASSQLVTASGYTF. Written as DNA, the CDR3 is TGTGCCAGCAGCCAATTAGTCACAGCGAGCGGCTACACCTTC.

This rearrangement joins TRBV5-5 to TRBJ2-1; 7 nucleotides line up with TRBD2. The CDR3 spans 13 residues. Germline V gene data show CDR1 as SGHKS and CDR2 as YYEKEE (reference sequence). V lost 7 bases and J lost 6; bases outside the gene matches: 7. CDR3 nucleotide sequence: TGTGCCAGCCCCGGGGAGGGTCTCAATGAGCAGTTCTTC. Protein: CASPGEGLNEQFF. The full variable domain, rest sourced from reference TRBV5-5 and TRBJ2-1, is DAGVTQSPTHLIKTRGQQVTLRCSPISGHKSVSWYQQVLGQGPQFIFQYYEKEERGRGNFPDRFSARQFPNYSSELNVNALLLGDSALYLCASPGEGLNEQFFGPGTRLTVL.

The chain uses TRBV9 and TRBJ2-3; either TRBD1 or TRBD2 may fit D (6 bases each). The V end lost 3 bases, the J end lost 6 bases, and 17 bases lay between the germline ends. Per germline, CDR1 SGDLS and CDR2 YYNGEE. The CDR3 is 15 residues long. CDR3 in amino acids: CASSGGASGADTQYF. The CDR3, as DNA: TGTGCCAGCAGCGGGGGGGCGTCGGGAGCGGATACGCAGTATTTT.

This chain connects TRBV4-1 to TRBJ2-3; D possibly corresponds to TRBD2 (5 bases). Per the germline V gene, CDR1 is MGHRA and CDR2 is YSYEKL. The ends were cut back, 1 base at V and 2 bases at J, with 7 bases in the middle. CDR3 length: 14 amino acids. CDR3 DNA: TGCGCCAGCAGCCAAGTCGGGAACACAGATACGCAGTATTTT. Translated: CASSQVGNTDTQYF.

This clone was picked up one time. The same CDR3 is also encoded by other DNA sequences in this sample. The rearrangement uses TRBV6-1 and TRBJ1-2, with D unresolved. CDR3 size: 13 residues. Germline V CDR1 and CDR2: MNHNS, SASEGT. V shed 3 bases and J shed 0 bases, with 5 bases lying between them. The CDR3 loop reads CASSDGTNYGYTF. In DNA form, the CDR3 reads TGTGCCAGCAGTGATGGGACTAACTATGGCTACACCTTC.

The chain recombines TRBV5-6 with TRBJ2-1, with D possibly matching TRBD1 (6 bases). CDR3 length equals 14 residues. The V end lost 4 bases, the J end lost 4 bases, and 12 bases lay between the germline ends. Per germline, CDR1 SGHDT and CDR2 YYEEEE. This CDR3 reads CASSDRDNYNEQFF. CDR3 in DNA: TGTGCCAGCAGCGACCGGGACAATTACAATGAGCAGTTCTTC. Filled out from reference TRBV5-6 and TRBJ2-1, the complete variable domain reads DAGVTQSPTHLIKTRGQQVTLRCSPKSGHDTVSWYQQALGQGPQFIFQYYEEEERQRGNFPDRFSGHQFPNYSSELNVNALLLGDSALYLCASSDRDNYNEQFFGPGTRLTVL.

The gene calls are TRBV7-8 and TRBJ1-1; TRBD1 matches 7 bases. The germline CDR1 and CDR2 sequences are SGHVS and FQNEAQ. The CDR3 has 17 amino acids. Trimming took 2 bases from V and 4 from J; bases not matched to a gene: 13. The chain's CDR3 is CASSLFGRQGAGTEAFF. The CDR3 DNA reads as TGTGCCAGCAGCTTATTTGGACGACAGGGAGCGGGCACTGAAGCTTTCTTT.

J is TRBJ1-1 and V is TRBV7-2; D unclear. The CDR3 consists of 14 residues. Deletions cut 5 bases from V and 0 bases from J, with 10 bases between. Germline lookup yields CDR1 SGHTA and CDR2 FQGNSA. The CDR3 DNA is TGTGCCAGCAGCAGTAGAAGAATGAACACTGAAGCTTTCTTT. Residues: CASSSRRMNTEAFF.

V usage is TRBV7-9 and J usage is TRBJ2-7; D is unresolved. The V gene lost 5 bases and the J gene lost 6 bases, with 23 bases spanning the gap. The CDR3 covers 16 residues. Germline values: CDR1 SEHNR, CDR2 FQNEAQ (reference sequence). As DNA, the CDR3 is TGTGCCAGCAGCCCAGGCTCATGGCTAACCGACTCCGAGCAGTACTTC. This gives the protein CASSPGSWLTDSEQYF.

The chain is built from TRBV10-3 and TRBJ1-1, with no clear D. The ends were cut back, 2 bases at V and 4 bases at J, with 5 bases in the middle. The CDR3 loop spans 12 amino acids. CDR1 and CDR2 (germline): ENHRY, SYGVKD. This CDR3 reads CAISEAGTEAFF. In DNA form, the CDR3 reads TGTGCCATCAGTGAGGCTGGCACTGAAGCTTTCTTT.

V usage is TRBV7-8 and J usage is TRBJ2-1, with TRBD2 identical over 7 bases. The CDR3 extends over 13 amino acids. V shed 1 base and J 6 bases; nucleotides not matched to a gene: 0. The germline gives CDR1 SGHVS, CDR2 FQNEAQ. The CDR3 is CASSLGGSNEQFF. The CDR3, as DNA: TGTGCCAGCAGCTTAGGCGGGAGCAATGAGCAGTTCTTC.

The DNA of the CDR3 is TGTGCCAGCAGTTTATTTGGGACTATACCGTCCTACAATGAGCAGTTCTTC. The encoded protein is CASSLFGTIPSYNEQFF. The chain links TRBV28 to TRBJ2-1; 7 nucleotides line up with TRBD2. The V gene end was trimmed by 1 base and the J gene end by 1 base; junction bases not matched to a gene: 7. The CDR3 covers 17 residues. Per the germline V gene, CDR1 is MDHEN and CDR2 is SYDVKM.

The rearrangement joins TRBV5-8 to TRBJ2-7; no firm D call. The ends were cut back, 4 bases at V and 7 bases at J, with 15 bases in the middle. Germline CDR1 reads SGHTS; CDR2 reads YDEGEE. This CDR3 comprises 13 residues. CDR3 amino acids: CASSTDVPQEQYF. CDR3 DNA sequence: TGTGCCAGCAGCACGGACGTGCCCCAGGAGCAGTACTTC.

The rearrangement uses TRBV4-3 and TRBJ2-1; D is possibly TRBD2 (6 bases). The germline V gene has CDR1 LGHNA and CDR2 YSLEER. V lost 0 bases to trimming and J lost 4 bases, with 13 bases between them. The CDR3 totals 16 residues. In DNA, the CDR3 is TGCGCCAGCAGCCAAGATCTTAGTAGCGGTTACAATGAGCAGTTCTTC. This codes for CASSQDLSSGYNEQFF.